This T cell receptor beta chain was documented in a study of blood T cell repertoires in COVID-19. Measured with immunoSEQ multiplex PCR; TCRdb has only the in-frame clones, and not every one. The data show about 160,000 clones, 80% to 95% seen once. Unmatched junction bases numbered 16, after V lost 7 bases and J lost 7 bases. Germline CDR1 and CDR2: LNHDA and SQIVND (reference sequence). This CDR3 is built from 16 residues. The receptor was derived from a woman aged 50 to 60 with acute or convalescent COVID-19. This chain joins TRBV19 and TRBJ1-1; 9 nucleotides line up with TRBD1. Sequenced sample: peripheral blood. The DNA for the CDR3 is TGTGCCAGTACCCCGGGACAGGGAATTAAGGGTGATGAAGCTTTCTTT. Encoded protein: CASTPGQGIKGDEAFF.